The 8 T cell receptor beta chains below come from one sample, sequenced in a study of blood T cell repertoires in COVID-19. Sequencing used immunoSEQ multiplex PCR; TCRdb keeps in-frame clones, though not all of them. Counted here are fewer than 250,000 clones, about 93% occurring once; the ten biggest clones make up more than 0.8%. Sequencing was performed on peripheral blood. Every receptor here comes from a man aged 25-40 years with COVID-19, enrolled during active disease.

V gene TRBV7-2 combines with J gene TRBJ2-3, with TRBD1 matching 10 bases. Germline V lookup: CDR1 SGHTA, CDR2 FQGNSA. This CDR3 region has 16 residues. J gave up 4 bases and V 6 bases, and 10 bases lay outside the gene matches. CDR3 protein: CASSSGGQGFADTQYF. The CDR3 region has the DNA TGTGCCAGCAGTTCAGGGGGACAGGGGTTTGCAGATACGCAGTATTTT.

The J gene is TRBJ1-2, the V gene TRBV18; D unclear. This CDR3 is 14 amino acids long. V lost 1 base and J 5 bases, leaving 11 bases between the germline ends. CDR1 is KGHSH, CDR2 LQKENI, per germline. The CDR3 nucleotides are TGTGCCAGCTCACCACGAGGGTATTCTTATGGCTACACCTTC. It yields the protein CASSPRGYSYGYTF.

J is TRBJ2-7 and V is TRBV5-5, with 8 nucleotides matching TRBD1. V dropped 4 bases and J dropped 4; count of bases not matched to a gene: 25. CDR3 length: 20 amino acids. Per germline, CDR1 SGHKS and CDR2 YYEKEE (reference sequence). The CDR3: CASSLRGKNRGDTVGYEQYF. The CDR3 nucleotides are TGTGCCAGCAGCCTACGAGGGAAGAACAGGGGGGACACGGTCGGGTACGAGCAGTACTTC. Looking up the rest from reference TRBV5-5 and TRBJ2-7 gives the full variable domain: DAGVTQSPTHLIKTRGQQVTLRCSPISGHKSVSWYQQVLGQGPQFIFQYYEKEERGRGNFPDRFSARQFPNYSSELNVNALLLGDSALYLCASSLRGKNRGDTVGYEQYFGPGTRLTVT.

The chain joins TRBV5-4 to TRBJ2-7, with TRBD1 matching over 9 bases. Germline V gene sequence: CDR1 SGHNT, CDR2 YYREEE (reference sequence). The CDR3 contains 14 residues. V was pared by 0 bases and J by 6 bases, with 4 bases of the junction left unmatched. CDR3 in DNA: TGTGCCAGCAGCTTGGAAGGGACAGGGAGCGAGCAGTACTTC. Protein sequence: CASSLEGTGSEQYF.

The count of this clone is one. The chain couples TRBV7-6 to TRBJ1-2; no reliable D call. This CDR3 contains 15 residues. The V end was cut by 1 base, the J end by 4 bases, with 13 bases between. Germline CDR1 SGHVS, CDR2 FNYEAQ. Here the CDR3 reads CASSLVAGDLYGYTF. Written as DNA, the CDR3 is TGTGCCAGCAGCTTAGTAGCTGGAGACCTCTATGGCTACACCTTC. The full variable domain, completed using reference TRBV7-6 and TRBJ1-2, is GAGVSQSPRYKVTKRGQDVALRCDPISGHVSLYWYRQALGQGPEFLTYFNYEAQQDKSGLPNDRFSAERPEGSISTLTIQRTEQRDSAMYRCASSLVAGDLYGYTFGSGTRLTVV.

The genes are TRBV4-1 and TRBJ2-7, with D uncertain. The V end lost 0 bases, the J end lost 0 bases, and 6 bases lay between the germline ends. CDR3 size: 14 residues. Germline lookup yields CDR1 MGHRA and CDR2 YSYEKL. The CDR3 here is CASSQDPHSYEQYF. CDR3 in DNA: TGCGCCAGCAGCCAAGATCCACACTCCTACGAGCAGTACTTC.

In DNA form, the CDR3 reads TGCGCCAGCAGCTTGGCCGCGGGGGGGCTTCACGAGCAGTACTTC. It translates to CASSLAAGGLHEQYF. The rearrangement uses TRBV5-1 and TRBJ2-7; 9 nucleotides match TRBD2. The CDR3 has 15 amino acids. V shed 0 bases and J 5 bases; nucleotides not matched to a gene: 6. Germline CDR1 and CDR2: SGHRS and YFSETQ.

The V gene is TRBV6-5, the J gene TRBJ2-1; 9 bases map to TRBD2. J gave up 6 bases and V 4 bases, and 10 bases lay outside the gene matches. This CDR3 has 16 residues. Per germline, CDR1 MNHEY and CDR2 SVGAGI. CDR3 residues: CASSSLAGVTFNEQFF. For the CDR3, the DNA is TGTGCCAGCAGTTCCTTAGCGGGGGTTACGTTCAATGAGCAGTTCTTC.